Listed here are 27 T cell receptor beta chains from one sample, sequenced in a study of Ad26.COV2.S vaccination and SARS-CoV-2 variants. Assay: immunoSEQ multiplex PCR; the TCRdb copy retains only in-frame clones and omits some. Seen here are 350,000 to 600,000 clones, about 88% observed once, and the top ten hold about 1.5%. Treatment given: 15 to 20 received Ad26.COV2.S at low or high dose, single or two shots; roughly 5 received placebo; per-sample allocation not given. Sampling was done on day 63 after the first vaccine or placebo injection. Sequencing used peripheral blood, obtained in a trial of Ad26.COV2.S vaccine versus placebo. These receptors came from a person between 18 and 60 years old who received the Ad26.COV2.S COVID-19 vaccine or a placebo.

This chain uses TRBV7-2 with TRBJ1-2; D is possibly TRBD1 (5 bases). Germline values: CDR1 SGHTA, CDR2 FQGNSA. The CDR3 runs to 14 residues. The V end was cut by 1 base, the J end by 7 bases, with 13 bases between. The CDR3 protein is CASSLVGVSVGYTF. CDR3 DNA: TGTGCCAGCAGCTTAGTGGGGGTTAGTGTTGGCTACACCTTC.

The chain links TRBV6-5 to TRBJ1-3, with 9 bases identical to TRBD1. Germline V gives CDR1 MNHEY, CDR2 SVGAGI. With V trimmed by 9 bases and J by 8 bases, 5 bases remained unmatched. The CDR3 contains 12 residues. CDR3 coding DNA: TGTGCCAGTAGGGACAGGGCGTACACCATATATTTT. Protein product: CASRDRAYTIYF.

Here the CDR3 DNA reads TGTGCCAGCAGCCCGGGGACAGGGGGCCCTCGGGAGCAGTACTTC. The encoded protein is CASSPGTGGPREQYF. The V and J genes are TRBV7-2 and TRBJ2-7, with TRBD1 matching over 12 bases. CDR1 is SGHTA and CDR2 is FQGNSA in the germline V gene. This CDR3 has 15 residues. V lost 5 bases, J lost 7 bases, and 9 bases stayed unmatched.

The J gene is TRBJ2-1, the V gene TRBV4-1, with 9 bases identical to TRBD2. J lost 8 bases, V lost 0 bases, and 11 bases had no gene match. CDR3 size: 17 residues. The germline gives CDR1 MGHRA, CDR2 YSYEKL. For the CDR3, the DNA is TGCGCCAGCAGCCAAGACGGAGGGGCAATAGCGGGGGATGAGCAGTTCTTC. The encoded protein is CASSQDGGAIAGDEQFF.

The gene calls are TRBV5-8 and TRBJ2-1; D might be TRBD1 (6 bases). V lost 6 bases to trimming and J lost 2 bases, with 18 bases between them. The CDR3 is made up of 16 amino acids. Germline V gene data show CDR1 as SGHTS and CDR2 as YDEGEE. CDR3 DNA: TGTGCCAGCACCAGAACCAGGGGCTCGGCCTACAATGAGCAGTTCTTC. It codes for CASTRTRGSAYNEQFF.

This rearrangement joins TRBV7-9 to TRBJ1-1; D gene uncertain. Per germline, CDR1 SEHNR and CDR2 FQNEAQ (reference sequence). The V and J ends lost 6 bases and 1 base respectively, with 18 bases between them. CDR3 length: 16 amino acids. The CDR3 region has the DNA TGTGCCAGCAGTCCACGACATCATGGGGAGAACACTGAAGCTTTCTTT. Translating it yields CASSPRHHGENTEAFF.

The rearrangement uses TRBV19 and TRBJ1-2; perhaps TRBD1 as D (5 bases). Trimming took off 6 bases at V and 3 bases at J, with 11 bases between the two ends. CDR1 and CDR2 from the germline V gene are LNHDA and SQIVND (reference sequence). The CDR3 extends over 13 amino acids. The CDR3 region is CASSVDIYYGYTF. The CDR3 DNA follows: TGTGCCAGTAGCGTGGACATCTACTATGGCTACACCTTC.

The chain employs TRBV18 and TRBJ2-6; D not certain. The germline CDR1 and CDR2 sequences are KGHSH and LQKENI. Trimming shortened V by 5 bases and J by 2 bases, and 4 bases separated the two germline ends. The CDR3 has 13 amino acids. This CDR3 reads CASSVPGANVLTF. The DNA of the CDR3 is TGTGCCAGCTCAGTCCCTGGGGCCAACGTCCTGACTTTC. Combining the CDR3 with reference TRBV18 and TRBJ2-6 gives the whole variable domain NAGVMQNPRHLVRRRGQEARLRCSPMKGHSHVYWYRQLPEEGLKFMVYLQKENIIDESGMPKERFSAEFPKEGPSILRIQQVVRGDSAAYFCASSVPGANVLTFGAGSRLTVL.

The J gene is TRBJ1-2, the V gene TRBV9, with D possibly TRBD1 on 5 matching bases. The CDR3 extends over 15 amino acids. Germline V gives CDR1 SGDLS, CDR2 YYNGEE. V was trimmed by 1 base and J by 0 bases, leaving 10 bases between them. The CDR3 coding sequence is TGTGCCAGCAGCGTAAGGGACGGAACTAACTATGGCTACACCTTC. This sequence encodes CASSVRDGTNYGYTF.

The rearrangement uses TRBV7-2 and TRBJ2-7, with 7 bases matching TRBD1. Per germline, CDR1 SGHTA and CDR2 FQGNSA. Germline trimming cut 6 bases from V and 1 base from J; bases unmatched to any gene: 6. There are 14 residues in the CDR3. The CDR3 is CASSTGAISYEQYF. In nucleotides, the CDR3 is TGTGCCAGCAGTACAGGGGCAATATCCTACGAGCAGTACTTC.

CDR3 DNA: TGTGCCAGCAGCCCATTCGTGGCTAGCGGAAACACCGGGGAGCTGTTTTTT. This encodes CASSPFVASGNTGELFF. The chain couples TRBV7-2 to TRBJ2-2; 7 bases agree with TRBD2. The V gene's germline CDR1 is SGHTA and CDR2 FQGNSA. Trimming removed 5 bases from V and 2 bases from J; junction bases left unmatched: 11. This CDR3 contains 17 residues.

J is TRBJ1-1 and V is TRBV7-8; 10 bases align to TRBD1. Germline CDR1 is SGHVS and CDR2 is FQNEAQ. Germline trimming cut 5 bases from V and 0 bases from J; bases unmatched to any gene: 6. This CDR3 is 16 amino acids long. The CDR3 reads CASSPDRGPMNTEAFF. The CDR3 DNA is TGTGCCAGCAGCCCAGACAGGGGGCCCATGAACACTGAAGCTTTCTTT.

The chain joins TRBV6-5 to TRBJ2-5; unclear D gene. V was clipped by 2 bases and J by 1 base, with 8 bases between them. Germline CDR1 MNHEY, CDR2 SVGAGI. The CDR3 loop spans 14 amino acids. Here the CDR3 reads CASSYGELQETQYF. In DNA, the CDR3 is TGTGCCAGCAGTTACGGGGAACTCCAAGAGACCCAGTACTTC.

The sample holds one count of this clone. The rearrangement joins TRBV10-3 to TRBJ2-5; 8 bases are a match to TRBD1. J was trimmed by 3 bases and V by 4 bases; bases with no gene match: 4. CDR1 and CDR2 (germline): ENHRY, SYGVKD. The CDR3 loop spans 14 amino acids. Here the CDR3 DNA reads TGTGCCATCAGTGGGCAGGGGGCAAAAGAGACCCAGTACTTC. Its protein product is CAISGQGAKETQYF.

The chain carries TRBV7-9 and TRBJ2-1; D call uncertain. Germline V CDR1 and CDR2: SEHNR, FQNEAQ (reference sequence). V shed 8 bases and J shed 0 bases, with 14 bases lying between them. The CDR3 loop spans 15 amino acids. Here the CDR3 reads CASALPSSSYNEQFF. The CDR3 coding sequence is TGTGCCAGCGCGCTCCCATCTAGCTCCTACAATGAGCAGTTCTTC. Complete variable domain (other parts from reference TRBV7-9 and TRBJ2-1): DTGVSQNPRHKITKRGQNVTFRCDPISEHNRLYWYRQTLGQGPEFLTYFQNEAQLEKSRLLSDRFSAERPKGSFSTLEIQRTEQGDSAMYLCASALPSSSYNEQFFGPGTRLTVL.

The chain couples TRBV7-2 to TRBJ2-7; D is undetermined. Between the trimmed V and J ends, which lost 7 bases and 6 bases, there was a span of 10 bases. The CDR3 covers 11 residues. The V gene's germline CDR1 is SGHTA and CDR2 FQGNSA. CDR3 in amino acids: CASTRIGEQYF. The CDR3 DNA is TGTGCCAGCACCCGAATCGGCGAGCAGTACTTC.

V usage is TRBV11-3 and J usage is TRBJ2-2; 8 bases line up with TRBD1. V lost 5 bases to trimming and J lost 2 bases; unmatched junction nucleotides: 7. CDR1 and CDR2 (germline): SGHNT, YENEEA. CDR3 size: 16 residues. In DNA, the CDR3 is TGTGCCAGCAGCGCGCAGGGGGCGCGCAACACCGGGGAGCTGTTTTTT. It yields the protein CASSAQGARNTGELFF.

This clone was recorded once. V is TRBV20-1 and J is TRBJ2-1; D unclear. The germline gives CDR1 DFQATT, CDR2 SNEGSKA (reference sequence). The CDR3 extends over 12 amino acids. Deletions cut 3 bases from V and 2 bases from J, with 5 bases between. CDR3 nucleotide sequence: TGCAGTGCTAGTTTACCCTACAATGAGCAGTTCTTC. Residues: CSASLPYNEQFF.

The V call is TRBV18, the J call TRBJ1-5, with TRBD1 matching 11 bases. Germline CDR1 KGHSH, CDR2 LQKENI. V shed 3 bases, J shed 7 bases, and the junction held 5 bases outside the gene matches. The CDR3 loop spans 15 amino acids. Written as DNA, the CDR3 is TGTGCCAGCTCACCGGGACAGGGGGTATTGCAGCCCCAGCATTTT. Protein sequence: CASSPGQGVLQPQHF.

The CDR3, as DNA: TGCGCCAGCAGCCAAGGACAGAGGAACACTGAAGCTTTCTTT. It yields the protein CASSQGQRNTEAFF. The chain combines TRBV4-3 with TRBJ1-1, with D tentatively TRBD1 (5 bases). Trimming shortened V by 1 base and J by 1 base, and 7 bases separated the two germline ends. Germline CDR1 and CDR2: LGHNA and YSLEER. This CDR3 is 14 amino acids long.

This clone was counted a single time. The chain has TRBV6-6 and TRBJ1-4; D remains unclear. Per germline, CDR1 MNHNY and CDR2 SVGAGI (reference sequence). Trimming removed 4 bases from V and 7 bases from J, with 13 bases in between. The CDR3 runs to 14 residues. The CDR3 sequence is CASSSRGYSEKLFF. The CDR3 nucleotides read TGTGCCAGCAGTTCCCGTGGTTACAGTGAAAAACTGTTTTTT.

This clone has just one count. One end of the junction does not line up with germline, which may come from a read error. The chain has TRBV7-7 and TRBJ2-7; D gene uncertain. The CDR3 length is 14 residues. Looked up from germline, CDR1 is SSHAT and CDR2 is FNYEAQ (reference sequence). CDR3 coding DNA: TGTGCTAGCAGCTTAGATCCCTTCCAGGACGAGCAGTACTTC. Translated, it gives CASSLDPFQDEQYF.

V gene TRBV27 combines with J gene TRBJ2-2, with TRBD2 identical over 8 bases. Germline V gene data show CDR1 as MNHEY and CDR2 as SMNVEV (reference sequence). With 5 bases clipped from V and 1 base from J, the junction kept 9 bases outside the gene matches. The length of the CDR3 is 17 residues. Here the CDR3 DNA reads TGTGCCAGCAGTCCCTCCCTAGCGGGCCTGAACACCGGGGAGCTGTTTTTT. It specifies CASSPSLAGLNTGELFF.

This chain links TRBV30 with TRBJ1-4, with D tentatively TRBD1 (6 bases). This CDR3 is built from 13 residues. CDR1 is GTSNPN, CDR2 SVGIG, per germline (reference sequence). V lost 4 bases to trimming and J lost 8 bases, with 14 bases between them. This CDR3 reads CAWTQGGVEKLFF. Here the CDR3 DNA reads TGTGCCTGGACACAGGGTGGCGTGGAAAAACTGTTTTTT.

This clone occurred once. The V gene is TRBV5-1, the J gene TRBJ1-1, with D maybe TRBD1 (6 bases). The V end lost 2 bases, the J end lost 6 bases, and 17 bases lay between the germline ends. The CDR3 totals 15 residues. Looked up from germline, CDR1 is SGHRS and CDR2 is YFSETQ. CDR3 coding DNA: TGCGCCAGCAGCTTAACCCCGGGGGGGCTGCCTGAAGCTTTCTTT. Its protein is CASSLTPGGLPEAFF.

V and J are TRBV10-2 and TRBJ1-2; TRBD1 aligns across 8 bases. Looked up from germline, CDR1 is WSHSY and CDR2 is SAAADI. Trimming at V came to 7 bases and at J to 7 bases, leaving 23 bases not matched to a gene. This CDR3 has 18 amino acids. CDR3 in amino acids: CASTKGTGGGIGYGGYTF. CDR3 DNA: TGCGCCAGCACCAAAGGGACAGGAGGGGGTATAGGTTATGGTGGCTACACCTTC.

V usage is TRBV19 and J usage is TRBJ2-1; no firm D call. The germline V and J ends were trimmed by 4 bases and 8 bases, with 12 bases remaining between them. CDR3 length: 13 residues. Germline-derived CDR1 and CDR2 are LNHDA and SQIVND (reference sequence). The CDR3 region has the DNA TGTGCCAGTAGTAGGAATATACAAGATGAGCAGTTCTTC. Its protein is CASSRNIQDEQFF.